A single T cell receptor beta chain is shown here with its context. CDR1 and CDR2 from the germline V gene are ENHRY and SYGVKD. With 6 bases removed from V and 5 bases from J, the gap between germline ends came to 19 bases. The CDR3 is made up of 15 amino acids. This entry is derived from a study of blood T cell repertoires in COVID-19. About the research overall: The United States, Italy and Spain were the sources of the acute and convalescent COVID-19 samples. Nucleic acid was either cDNA or gDNA, and it came from T cells, B-cell-depleted T cells, or PBMCs.

Study processing details: Amplification of reference gene primers provided the estimated nucleated cell counts. Assay used: immunoSEQ multiplex PCR; TCRdb lists only in-frame clones, some missing. V and J calls and clone size are those listed in that table; D and trimming were worked out from the DNA. The data contain 85,000 to 130,000 clones, 88% of them seen just once; the ten biggest clones take up roughly 6.5%. The chain employs TRBV10-3 and TRBJ2-5, with a weak D call TRBD2 (7 bases). The sample comprised peripheral blood. This clonotype was sampled from a woman aged 60-70 years with acute or convalescent COVID-19. In DNA, the CDR3 is TGTGCCATCAGCGGGGAGGGGGGTCGGAGCGAGACCCAGTACTTC. This gives the protein CAISGEGGRSETQYF.